This TCR beta chain comes out of a study of neurological immune-mediated disorders. From germline, CDR1 is SGHTA and CDR2 FQGNSA. V was trimmed by 1 base and J by 11 bases, leaving 14 bases between them. This CDR3 is built from 13 residues. TCRdb passed the 5' RACE reads through MiXCR, listing each CDR3 protein once. The table has around 32,000 distinct CDR3 sequences, 9% to 13% seen once; the top ten hold about 5.8%. The sequence came from a woman aged 55-70 years in good health. Sequencing used PBMCs. The chain links TRBV7-2 to TRBJ1-1; D is possibly TRBD1 (5 bases). CDR3 sequence: CASSLGKGRMAFF. The CDR3 DNA sequence: TGTGCCAGCAGCTTAGGAAAGGGGCGGATGGCTTTCTTT.